The source of this T cell receptor (beta chain) is a study of CD8+ T cells in alopecia areata. Study outcomes and limitations: Mice showed TCR sharing more clearly than patients did, possibly owing to HLA.

Isolated RNA was reverse transcribed into cDNA used as the sequencing template. Clones were read by immunoSEQ multiplex PCR, and TCRdb kept only the in-frame ones, dropping some. The data show 140,000 to 150,000 clones, about 87% seen once. Deletions cut 4 bases from V and 5 bases from J, with 14 bases between. The CDR3 runs 14 residues. CDR1 and CDR2 from the germline V gene are SNHLY and FYNNEI. This clone appeared a few times. No antigen is known for it. This chain links TRBV2 with TRBJ2-5, with unresolved D. The sequences come from CD8+ T cells sorted from blood, collected at week 0. The clonotype comes from a human donor with alopecia areata. CDR3 protein: CASSGAVGPETQYF. CDR3 DNA sequence: TGTGCCAGCAGTGGGGCCGTCGGTCCGGAGACCCAGTACTTC.